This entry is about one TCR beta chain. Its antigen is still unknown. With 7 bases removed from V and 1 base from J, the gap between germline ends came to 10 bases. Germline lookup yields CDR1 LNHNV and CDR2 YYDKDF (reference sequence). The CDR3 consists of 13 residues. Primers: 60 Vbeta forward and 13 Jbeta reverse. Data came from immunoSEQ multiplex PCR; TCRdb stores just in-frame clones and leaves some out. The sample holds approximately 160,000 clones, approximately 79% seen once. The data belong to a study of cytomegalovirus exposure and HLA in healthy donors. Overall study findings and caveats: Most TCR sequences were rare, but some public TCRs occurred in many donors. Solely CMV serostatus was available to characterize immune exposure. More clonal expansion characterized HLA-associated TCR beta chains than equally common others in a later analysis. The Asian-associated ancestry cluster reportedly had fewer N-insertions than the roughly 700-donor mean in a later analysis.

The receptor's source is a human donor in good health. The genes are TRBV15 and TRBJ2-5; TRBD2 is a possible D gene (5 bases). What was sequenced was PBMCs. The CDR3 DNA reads TGTGCCACCACACGAGCGGCCCAAGAGACCCAGTACTTC. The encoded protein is CATTRAAQETQYF.